The sequence of this T cell receptor (beta chain) was determined in a study of cytomegalovirus exposure and HLA in healthy donors. General study findings and limits: Donors were assumed by presence/absence analyses to have roughly uniform sequencing depth.

Trimming cost V 3 bases and J 1 base, with 9 bases left between them. In germline, CDR1 is LGHNA, CDR2 YSLEER. The CDR3 sequence is 15 residues long. This clone was counted between two and nine times. Its specificity is not known. 13 Jbeta primers and 60 Vbeta primers were used for the PCR. TCRdb keeps only in-frame clones here, not all; method: immunoSEQ multiplex PCR. The table lists 130,000 or so clones, roughly 77% of them singletons. The chain employs TRBV4-3 and TRBJ2-2, with a weak D call TRBD1 (6 bases). Sample: PBMCs. The clonotype was recovered from a young man in good health and CMV-seronegative. The CDR3 region is CASSQDRQNTGELFF. DNA for the CDR3: TGCGCCAGCAGCCAGGACAGACAGAACACCGGGGAGCTGTTTTTT.